Listed here are 6 T cell receptor beta chains from one sample, sequenced in a study of blood T cell repertoires in COVID-19. TCRdb's copy holds only in-frame clones and misses some; the assay was immunoSEQ multiplex PCR. The repertoire holds about 68,000 clones, about four fifths seen once, with 8.8% in the top ten. The material sequenced was peripheral blood. The receptor source for this set is a man aged 45-65 years with active COVID-19.

The rearrangement joins TRBV19 to TRBJ2-2; 8 bases line up with TRBD2. The junction had 9 bases not matched to a gene; V was cut back by 6 bases and J by 0 bases. The CDR3 runs to 17 residues. Per the germline V gene, CDR1 is LNHDA and CDR2 is SQIVND (reference sequence). The CDR3 is CASSGRTSQSNTGELFF. The CDR3 nucleotides read TGTGCCAGTAGCGGACGGACTAGCCAATCGAACACCGGGGAGCTGTTTTTT. Using reference TRBV19 and TRBJ2-2 for the parts outside the CDR3, the full variable domain is DGGITQSPKYLFRKEGQNVTLSCEQNLNHDAMYWYRQDPGQGLRLIYYSQIVNDFQKGDIAEGYSVSREKKESFPLTVTSAQKNPTAFYLCASSGRTSQSNTGELFFGEGSRLTVL.

The chain combines TRBV2 with TRBJ1-2; D may be TRBD1 (5 bases). The CDR3 totals 13 residues. Per germline, CDR1 SNHLY and CDR2 FYNNEI. V was cut by 6 bases and J by 7 bases, with 15 bases left in between. CDR3 sequence (DNA): TGTGCCAGCAGGGTAGGGACTTCAGGTGGCTACACCTTC. Amino acid sequence: CASRVGTSGGYTF.

This clone has a handful of counts. The genes are TRBV7-2 and TRBJ2-1; the D gene is possibly TRBD2 (6 bases). With 4 bases removed from V and 9 bases from J, the gap between germline ends came to 19 bases. CDR1 is SGHTA, CDR2 FQGNSA, per germline. This CDR3 spans 15 amino acids. In DNA form, the CDR3 reads TGTGCCAGCAGCTCTAGCGCAGGTATGATGGCTGAGCAGTTCTTC. It codes for CASSSSAGMMAEQFF.

V and J are TRBV5-1 and TRBJ1-2, with a tentative D call TRBD1 (6 bases). The CDR3 is 14 residues long. Germline CDR1 is SGHRS and CDR2 is YFSETQ. V gave up 0 bases and J gave up 6 bases, with 12 bases separating them. Here the CDR3 DNA reads TGCGCCAGCAGCTTGGTTGCAGGGGAAAATGGCTACACCTTC. This translates into CASSLVAGENGYTF.

V is TRBV9 and J is TRBJ2-1; TRBD2 matches 7 bases. V lost 4 bases and J lost 5; bases outside the gene matches: 12. This CDR3 region has 16 residues. Germline CDR1 is SGDLS and CDR2 is YYNGEE. The CDR3 loop reads CASSRGVGGGHNEQFF. CDR3 nucleotides: TGTGCCAGCAGCAGAGGGGTTGGCGGGGGACACAATGAGCAGTTCTTC.

V and J are TRBV5-1 and TRBJ2-2; 11 bases map to TRBD2. CDR1 and CDR2 (germline): SGHRS, YFSETQ. Losses at the gene ends were 3 bases for V and 1 base for J; bases not matched to a gene: 2. The CDR3 loop spans 16 amino acids. The CDR3 nucleotides read TGCGCCAGCAGCTCGCTAGCGGGGGGGAACACCGGGGAGCTGTTTTTT. It codes for CASSSLAGGNTGELFF.